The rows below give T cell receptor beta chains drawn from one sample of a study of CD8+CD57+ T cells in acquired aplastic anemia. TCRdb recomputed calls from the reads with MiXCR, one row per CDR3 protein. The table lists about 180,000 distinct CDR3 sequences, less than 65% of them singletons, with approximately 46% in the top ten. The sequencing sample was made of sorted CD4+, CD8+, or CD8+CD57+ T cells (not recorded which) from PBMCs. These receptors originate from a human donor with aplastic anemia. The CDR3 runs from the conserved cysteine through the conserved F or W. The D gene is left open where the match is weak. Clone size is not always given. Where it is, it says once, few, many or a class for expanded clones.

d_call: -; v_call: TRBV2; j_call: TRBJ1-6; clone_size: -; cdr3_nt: TGTGCCAGCATTGCAGGAGACTCACCCCTCCACTTT; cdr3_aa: CASIAGDSPLHF
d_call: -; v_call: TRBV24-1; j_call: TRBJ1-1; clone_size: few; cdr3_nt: TGTGCCACCAAGGGGTTCACTGAAGCTTTCTTT; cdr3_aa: CATKGFTEAFF
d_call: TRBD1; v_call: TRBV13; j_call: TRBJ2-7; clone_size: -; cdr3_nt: TGTGCCAGCAGCTTAGGCACCGGGACAGGGTACTACGAGCAGTACTTC; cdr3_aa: CASSLGTGTGYYEQYF
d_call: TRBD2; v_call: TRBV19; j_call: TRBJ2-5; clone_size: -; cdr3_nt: TGTGCCAGTAGTATTGGGGCGGGAGACATACAAGAGACCCAGTACTTC; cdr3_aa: CASSIGAGDIQETQYF
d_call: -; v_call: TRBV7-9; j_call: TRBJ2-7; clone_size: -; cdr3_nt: TGTGCCAGCGGCTTAAAGGACAAGCAGTACTTC; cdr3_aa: CASGLKDKQYF
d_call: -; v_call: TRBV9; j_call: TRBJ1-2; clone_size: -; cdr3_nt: TGTGCCAGCAGGGCGCTGGGGGGTGCTAACTATGGGTACACCTTC; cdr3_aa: CASRALGGANYGYTF
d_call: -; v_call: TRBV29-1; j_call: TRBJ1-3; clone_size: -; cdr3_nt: TGCAGCGTTGTCGGGGGAGATGGCTACACCATATATTTT; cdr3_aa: CSVVGGDGYTIYF
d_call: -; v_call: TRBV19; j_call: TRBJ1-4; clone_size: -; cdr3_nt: TGTGCCAGTAGTGATTTGACAGGCGTTAATGAAAAACTGTTTTTT; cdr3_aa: CASSDLTGVNEKLFF
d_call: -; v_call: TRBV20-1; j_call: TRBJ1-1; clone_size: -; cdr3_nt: TGCAGTGCGATGGAGGATGCATACACTGAAGCTTTCTTT; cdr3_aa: CSAMEDAYTEAFF
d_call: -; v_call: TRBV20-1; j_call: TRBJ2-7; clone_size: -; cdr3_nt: TGCAGTGCTAGAATCGACAGCTACGAGCAGTACTTC; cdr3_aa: CSARIDSYEQYF
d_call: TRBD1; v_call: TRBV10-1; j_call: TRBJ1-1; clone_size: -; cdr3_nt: TGCGCCAGCAGTGAGAATGGACAGGGGGCTGGAGCTTTCTTT; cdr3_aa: CASSENGQGAGAFF
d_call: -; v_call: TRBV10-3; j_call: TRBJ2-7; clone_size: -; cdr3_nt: TGTGCCAGCAGCCACAAGGGAGGCGAGCAGTACTTC; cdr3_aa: CASSHKGGEQYF
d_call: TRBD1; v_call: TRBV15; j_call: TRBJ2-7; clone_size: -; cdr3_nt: TGTGCCACCAGCAGAGCTCCTCGACAGGGGGCGCGGTACGAGCAGTACTTC; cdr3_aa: CATSRAPRQGARYEQYF
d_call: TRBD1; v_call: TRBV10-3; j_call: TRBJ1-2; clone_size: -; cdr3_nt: TGTGCCAGCAGTTCTAGGACAGGGGGCGTCTATGGCTACACCTTC; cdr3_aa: CASSSRTGGVYGYTF
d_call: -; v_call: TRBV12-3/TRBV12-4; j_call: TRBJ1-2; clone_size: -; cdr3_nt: TGTGCCAGCAGTTTAGGAGGGTTTGATGGCTACACCTTC; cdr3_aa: CASSLGGFDGYTF
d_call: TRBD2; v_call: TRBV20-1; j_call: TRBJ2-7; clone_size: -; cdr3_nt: TGCAGTGCTAGCAAACTAGCGGGGGGCGAGCAGTACTTC; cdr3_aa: CSASKLAGGEQYF
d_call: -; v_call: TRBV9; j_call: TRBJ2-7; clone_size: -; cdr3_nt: TGTGCCAGCAGCGTAGTGGGATACTACGAGCAGTACTTC; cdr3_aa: CASSVVGYYEQYF
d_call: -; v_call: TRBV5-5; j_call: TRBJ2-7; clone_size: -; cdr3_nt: TGTGCCAGCAGCTTAGGCCTAGGGACCTCAACCTACGAGCAGTACTTC; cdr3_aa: CASSLGLGTSTYEQYF
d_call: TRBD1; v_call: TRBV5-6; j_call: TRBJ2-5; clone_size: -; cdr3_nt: TGTGCCAGCAGCCCCGGGACAGCGAGGACCCAGTACTTC; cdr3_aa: CASSPGTARTQYF
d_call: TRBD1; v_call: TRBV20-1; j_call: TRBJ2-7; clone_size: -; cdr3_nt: TGCAGTGCTCCCCGACAGGGAATGGACTACGAGCAGTACTTC; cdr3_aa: CSAPRQGMDYEQYF
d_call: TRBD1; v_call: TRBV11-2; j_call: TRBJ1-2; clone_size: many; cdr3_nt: TGTGCCAGCAGTCGGACAGGGGAGGGTTTAAACTATGGCTACACCTTC; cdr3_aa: CASSRTGEGLNYGYTF
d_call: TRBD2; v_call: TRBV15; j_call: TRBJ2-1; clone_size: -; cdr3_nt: TGTGCCACCAGAGATCCGGGACTAGCGAACCATGAGCAGTTCTTC; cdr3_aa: CATRDPGLANHEQFF
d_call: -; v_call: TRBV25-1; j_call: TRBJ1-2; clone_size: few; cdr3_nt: TGTGCCAGCAGTGAATGGGGACCCTATGGCTACACCTTC; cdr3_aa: CASSEWGPYGYTF
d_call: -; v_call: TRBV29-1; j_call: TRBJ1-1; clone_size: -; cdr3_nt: TGCTCGGCCGGCGGAATAGGGAACACTGAAGCTTTCTTT; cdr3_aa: CSAGGIGNTEAFF
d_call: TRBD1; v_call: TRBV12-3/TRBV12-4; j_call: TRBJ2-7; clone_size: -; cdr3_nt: TGTGCCAGCAGAGCTAGGACAGGGAGCTCCTACGAGCAGTACTTC; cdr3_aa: CASRARTGSSYEQYF
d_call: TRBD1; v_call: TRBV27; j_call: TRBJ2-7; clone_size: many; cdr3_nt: TGTGCCAGCAGGCTACAGGGGGGATCCTACGAGCAGTACTTC; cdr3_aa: CASRLQGGSYEQYF
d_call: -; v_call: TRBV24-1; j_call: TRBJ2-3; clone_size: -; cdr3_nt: TGTGCCGCCGAGAGTGGGGCAACAGATACGCAGTATTTT; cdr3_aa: CAAESGATDTQYF
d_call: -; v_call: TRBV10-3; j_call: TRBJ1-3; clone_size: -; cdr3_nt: TGTGCCATCAGGGACACCGGGACGCCGGTACTCTTT; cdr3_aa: CAIRDTGTPVLF
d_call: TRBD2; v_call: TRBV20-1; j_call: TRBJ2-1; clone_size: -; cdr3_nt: TGCAGTGCTAGAGGGGGGACTAGCCTAAACCCCCTCTACAATGAGCAGTTCTTC; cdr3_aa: CSARGGTSLNPLYNEQFF
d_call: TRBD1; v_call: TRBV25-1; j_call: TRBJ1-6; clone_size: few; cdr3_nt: TGTGCCACTACAGGGGGCGGTTGGAATTCACCCCTCCACTTT; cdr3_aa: CATTGGGWNSPLHF
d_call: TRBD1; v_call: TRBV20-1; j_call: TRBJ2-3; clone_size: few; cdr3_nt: TGCAGTGCTAAGGGGGCGGCAGATACGCAGTATTTT; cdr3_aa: CSAKGAADTQYF
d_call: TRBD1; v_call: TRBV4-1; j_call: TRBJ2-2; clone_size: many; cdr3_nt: TGCGCCAGCAGCCCCCTTGTGACAGGGCCCGGGGAGCTGTTTTTT; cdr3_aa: CASSPLVTGPGELFF
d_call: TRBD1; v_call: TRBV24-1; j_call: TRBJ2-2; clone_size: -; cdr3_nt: TGTGCCACCAGTGATTCGGGACAGCACACCGGGGAGCTGTTTTTT; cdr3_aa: CATSDSGQHTGELFF
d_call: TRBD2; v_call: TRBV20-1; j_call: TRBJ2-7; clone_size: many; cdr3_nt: TGCAGTGCTTTGGGACTAGCGAATCTCTACGAGCAGTACTTC; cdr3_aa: CSALGLANLYEQYF
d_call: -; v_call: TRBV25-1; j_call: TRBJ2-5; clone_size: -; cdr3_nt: TGTGCCAGCAGTGATGCCGTGGGCCAAGAGACCCAGTACTTC; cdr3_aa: CASSDAVGQETQYF
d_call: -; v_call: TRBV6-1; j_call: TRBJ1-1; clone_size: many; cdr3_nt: TGTGCCAGCAGGGTCGGTCTAGGGGATGAAGCTTTCTTT; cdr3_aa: CASRVGLGDEAFF
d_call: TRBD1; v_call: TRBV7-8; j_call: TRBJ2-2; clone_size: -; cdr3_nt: TGTGCCAGCAGCAATGAGGGGGCGCGGTATGTCGGGGAGCTGTTTTTT; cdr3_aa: CASSNEGARYVGELFF
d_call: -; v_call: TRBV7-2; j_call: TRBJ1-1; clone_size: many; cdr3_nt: TGTGCCAGCAGCTTTCCAGGGCTGAACACTGAAGCTTTCTTT; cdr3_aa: CASSFPGLNTEAFF
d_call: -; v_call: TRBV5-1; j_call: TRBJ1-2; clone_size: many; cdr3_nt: TGCGCCAGCAGCTTGGGAGAGGGTAACACCTTC; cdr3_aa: CASSLGEGNTF
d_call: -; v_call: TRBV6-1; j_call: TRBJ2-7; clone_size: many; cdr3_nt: TGTGCCAGCAGGATGACAGCCTCCTACGAGCAGTACTTC; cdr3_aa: CASRMTASYEQYF
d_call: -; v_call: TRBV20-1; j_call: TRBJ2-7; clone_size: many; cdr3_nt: TGCAGTGCTCGAAGATCGGAACCCTACGAGCAGTACTTC; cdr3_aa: CSARRSEPYEQYF
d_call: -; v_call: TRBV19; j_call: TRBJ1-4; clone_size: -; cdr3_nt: TGTGCCAGTAGGGTTCTGGGGGATGAAAAACTGTTTTTT; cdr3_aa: CASRVLGDEKLFF
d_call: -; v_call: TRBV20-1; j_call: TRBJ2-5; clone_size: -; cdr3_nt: TGCAGTGCTAGAGGGGGGGCCAATCAGCCCCAGTACTTC; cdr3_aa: CSARGGANQPQYF
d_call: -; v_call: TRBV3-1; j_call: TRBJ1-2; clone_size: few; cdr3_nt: TGTGCCAGCAGCCAAGACCCACTGGGGGGGGCCTACACCTTC; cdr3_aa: CASSQDPLGGAYTF
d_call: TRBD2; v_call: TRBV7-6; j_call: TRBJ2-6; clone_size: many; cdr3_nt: TGTGCCAGCAGCTTTGGGAGGGAGACCACTGGGGCCAACGTCCTGACTTTC; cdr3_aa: CASSFGRETTGANVLTF
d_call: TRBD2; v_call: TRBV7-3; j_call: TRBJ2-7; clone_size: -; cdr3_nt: TGTGCCAGCAGCACGACCGGGACTAGCATGGACGAGCAGTACTTC; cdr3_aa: CASSTTGTSMDEQYF
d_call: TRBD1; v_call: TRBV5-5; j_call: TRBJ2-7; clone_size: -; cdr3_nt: TGTGCCAGCAGCTTGGGAGACAGGGTCCTTTACGAGCAGTACTTC; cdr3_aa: CASSLGDRVLYEQYF
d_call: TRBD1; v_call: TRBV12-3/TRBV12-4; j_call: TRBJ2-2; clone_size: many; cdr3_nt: TGTGCCATCCCTTTATCCCAGGGGGCTAACGGGGAGCTGTTTTTT; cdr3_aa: CAIPLSQGANGELFF
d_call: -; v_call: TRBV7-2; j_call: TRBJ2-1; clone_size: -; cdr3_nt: TGTGCCAGCCGGGACGACAATGAGCAGTTCTTC; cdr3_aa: CASRDDNEQFF
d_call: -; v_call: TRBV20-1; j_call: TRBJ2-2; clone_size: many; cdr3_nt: TGCAGTGCCACCAGTGCAGGGGCCAGTTACACCGGGGAGCTGTTTTTT; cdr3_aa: CSATSAGASYTGELFF
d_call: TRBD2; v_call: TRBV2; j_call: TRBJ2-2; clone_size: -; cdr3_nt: TGTGCCAGCAGTGAAGTAAGGGAGGGCACCGGGGAGCTGTTTTTT; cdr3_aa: CASSEVREGTGELFF
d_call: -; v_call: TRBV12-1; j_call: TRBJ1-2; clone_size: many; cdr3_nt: TGTGCCAGCAGCCCGTCCAGCTTCTATGGCTACACCTTC; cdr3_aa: CASSPSSFYGYTF
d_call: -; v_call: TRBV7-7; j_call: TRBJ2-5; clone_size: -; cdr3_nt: TGTGCTAGCAGCTTAGATCAGGGAAGCGGAGAGACCCAGTACTTC; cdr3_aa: CASSLDQGSGETQYF
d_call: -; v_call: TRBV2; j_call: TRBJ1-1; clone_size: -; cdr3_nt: TGTGCCAGCAGTGTGGGGACCTCGCCGAGAGCTTTCTTT; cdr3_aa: CASSVGTSPRAFF
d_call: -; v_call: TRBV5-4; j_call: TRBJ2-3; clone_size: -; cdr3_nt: TGTGCCAGCAGCTTGCGGGGGATTACAGATACGCAGTATTTT; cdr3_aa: CASSLRGITDTQYF
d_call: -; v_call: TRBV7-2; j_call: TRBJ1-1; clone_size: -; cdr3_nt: TGTGCCAGCAGCTTAGCGTACGGTCGGGGGAACACTGAAGCTTTCTTT; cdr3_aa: CASSLAYGRGNTEAFF
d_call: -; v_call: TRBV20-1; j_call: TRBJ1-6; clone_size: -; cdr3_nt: TGCAGTGCCCCGAACGCAGGGGATAATTCACCCCTCCACTTT; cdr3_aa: CSAPNAGDNSPLHF
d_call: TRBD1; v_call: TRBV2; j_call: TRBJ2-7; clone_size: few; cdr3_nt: TGTGCCAGCACCCGGGACAGGGGATACGAGCAGTACTTC; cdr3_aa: CASTRDRGYEQYF
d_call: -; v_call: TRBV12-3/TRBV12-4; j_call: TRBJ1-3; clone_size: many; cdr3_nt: TGTGCCAGCAGTTTACGGGGTTCTAGCTCTGGAAACACCATATATTTT; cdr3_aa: CASSLRGSSSGNTIYF